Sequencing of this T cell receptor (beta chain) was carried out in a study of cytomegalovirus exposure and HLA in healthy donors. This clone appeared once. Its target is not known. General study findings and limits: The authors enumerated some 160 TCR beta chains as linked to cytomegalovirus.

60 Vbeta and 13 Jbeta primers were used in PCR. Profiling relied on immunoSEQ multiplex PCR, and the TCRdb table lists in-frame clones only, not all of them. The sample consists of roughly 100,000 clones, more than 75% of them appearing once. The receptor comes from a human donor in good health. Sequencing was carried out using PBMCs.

The CDR3 sequence: CASSVDPRGRPMDTQYF. DNA of the CDR3: TGTGCCAGCAGCGTAGACCCTCGCGGGAGGCCTATGGATACGCAGTATTTT. This sequence joins TRBV9 and TRBJ2-3; 8 bases agree with TRBD2. Germline V gives CDR1 SGDLS, CDR2 YYNGEE. Trimming removed 0 bases from V and 6 bases from J; junction bases left unmatched: 12. The CDR3 is made up of 17 amino acids.